The following is a T cell receptor (beta chain) sequence with its context. Its antigen is not known. This entry comes from a study of OX40 agonist ivuxolimab in advanced cancers. In the study overall: It was permissible to have had prior anti-PD-1, anti-PD-L1 or anti-CTLA-4 therapy, and under 45% had some.

A history of autoimmune disease or systemic immunosuppression excluded patients. The CDR3 contains 13 residues. The germline V and J ends were trimmed by 5 bases and 5 bases, with 9 bases remaining between them. In germline, CDR1 is MNHEY, CDR2 SVGAGI. Study findings and constraints: No antigen was identified for the clonally expanded peripheral T cells. At 0.1 to 3.0 mg/kg, clonal expansion of CD4+ and CD8+ blood T cells had occurred by week 6.

Using immunoSEQ multiplex PCR, the repertoire was profiled, and TCRdb retains in-frame clones only, with some absent. Of about 65,000 clones listed, around 86% are singletons. This TCR came from an adult with an advanced solid tumor such as melanoma, head and neck, liver or kidney cancer. The J gene is TRBJ2-2, the V gene TRBV6-5, with a possible D match to TRBD1 (5 bases). Sequencing was performed on CD4+ or CD8+ T cells sorted from blood, taken in a trial of the OX40 agonist ivuxolimab. Here the CDR3 DNA reads TGTGCCAGCAGTACCTCAGGGACCGGGGAGCTGTTTTTT. The encoded protein is CASSTSGTGELFF.